These 31 T cell receptor beta chains were sequenced from one sample in a study of radiation and T cells in renal cell carcinoma. Using immunoSEQ multiplex PCR, the repertoire was profiled, and TCRdb retains in-frame clones only, with some absent. This table holds 80,000 or so clones, approximately 90% found once. Noted time point: blood 4 weeks post-SBRT, at nephrectomy. The treatment is: 15 Gy SBRT to primary tumor, nephrectomy 4 weeks later. The input for sequencing was blood, taken from a patient whose treatment included radiotherapy and nephrectomy. All receptors derive from a woman in her seventies with renal cell carcinoma.

The chain recombines TRBV18 with TRBJ2-1, with 16 bases identical to TRBD2. The CDR3 is 18 residues long. The germline V gene has CDR1 KGHSH and CDR2 LQKENI. Unmatched junction bases numbered 4, after V lost 3 bases and J lost 2 bases. CDR3 in amino acids: CASSPPGLAGGAYNEQFF. CDR3 bases: TGTGCCAGCTCACCTCCGGGACTAGCGGGGGGGGCCTACAATGAGCAGTTCTTC.

The V call is TRBV5-6, the J call TRBJ2-2; maybe TRBD2 (5 bases). CDR1 and CDR2 (germline): SGHDT, YYEEEE. CDR3 length: 16 amino acids. The V and J ends lost 1 base and 1 base respectively, with 11 bases between them. The CDR3 loop reads CASSLPKRRNTGELFF. The CDR3 DNA sequence: TGTGCCAGCAGCTTGCCGAAGCGGCGGAACACCGGGGAGCTGTTTTTT.

CDR3 residues: CASNSLVGGYLGNQPQHF. CDR3 DNA: TGTGCCAGCAACTCCCTCGTTGGAGGGTATCTAGGCAATCAGCCCCAGCATTTT. V usage is TRBV28 and J usage is TRBJ1-5; D not resolved. The CDR3 length is 18 residues. Germline CDR1 reads MDHEN; CDR2 reads SYDVKM. Trimming removed 7 bases at V and 2 bases at J, with 24 bases between.

In its sample, this clone was seen a few times. The gene calls are TRBV6-1 and TRBJ1-5, with D unresolved. Germline CDR1 and CDR2: MNHNS and SASEGT. The germline V and J ends were trimmed by 7 bases and 1 base, with 11 bases remaining between them. There are 14 residues in the CDR3. CDR3 sequence: CASTGAYSNQPQHF. The DNA of the CDR3 is TGTGCCAGCACCGGAGCTTACAGCAATCAGCCCCAGCATTTT.

The J gene is TRBJ2-7, the V gene TRBV29-1; D may be TRBD1 or TRBD2 (6 bases each). The CDR3 runs 13 residues. The V and J ends lost 7 bases and 3 bases respectively, with 16 bases between them. CDR1 is SQVTM, CDR2 ANQGSEA, per germline. Here the CDR3 DNA reads TGCAGCGCCGGAGGGACAAGGGGCTACGAGCAGTACTTC. It specifies CSAGGTRGYEQYF.

The J gene is TRBJ1-6, the V gene TRBV30; no clear D gene. V lost 0 bases and J lost 6, with 15 bases in between. This CDR3 spans 16 amino acids. Germline CDR1 and CDR2: GTSNPN and SVGIG (reference sequence). The CDR3 sequence: CAWSVGRIPLNSPLHF. DNA for the CDR3: TGTGCCTGGAGTGTAGGGAGAATTCCCCTTAATTCACCCCTCCACTTT.

The rearrangement joins TRBV2 to TRBJ1-5, with D perhaps TRBD1 (5 bases). Trimming pared 6 bases from V and 2 bases from J, leaving 14 bases between. The CDR3 contains 15 residues. CDR1 and CDR2 (germline): SNHLY, FYNNEI. In DNA form, the CDR3 reads TGTGCCAGCAGATCCAGGGAGGGTGGCAATCAGCCCCAGCATTTT. It specifies CASRSREGGNQPQHF.

This clone has just one count. The CDR3 nucleotides are TGTGCCAGCACCCTGGACAGGGTCGCAGATACGCAGTATTTT. Translation gives CASTLDRVADTQYF. The chain joins TRBV11-2 to TRBJ2-3, with 8 bases fitting TRBD1. Germline V lookup: CDR1 SGHAT, CDR2 FQNNGV. After removal of 7 bases from V and 4 bases from J, the junction contained 7 bases not matched to a gene. CDR3 size: 14 residues.

The chain uses TRBV6-4 and TRBJ2-1, with D uncertain. The CDR3 is made up of 13 amino acids. The germline CDR1 and CDR2 sequences are MRHNA and SNTAGT. V shed 3 bases and J shed 7 bases, with 10 bases lying between them. As DNA, the CDR3 is TGTGCCAGCAGTGATCAATTATGGAATGAGCAGTTCTTC. Its translation: CASSDQLWNEQFF.

The table lists this clone with a count of one. The gene calls are TRBV28 and TRBJ2-3; 10 bases agree with TRBD2. V trimming: 6 bases; J trimming: 6 bases; junction bases outside the gene matches: 9. Germline assignment: CDR1 MDHEN and CDR2 SYDVKM. This CDR3 comprises 15 residues. CDR3 bases: TGTGCCAGCAGCCGACTAGCGGGCCAAAGGGATACGCAGTATTTT. Translation gives CASSRLAGQRDTQYF.

The genes are TRBV28 and TRBJ2-3; 13 bases match TRBD2. The trim removed 7 bases at V and 2 bases at J, leaving 6 bases unmatched. Germline V gene data show CDR1 as MDHEN and CDR2 as SYDVKM. This CDR3 spans 16 amino acids. CDR3 residues: CASTGTSGIPTDTQYF. CDR3 DNA: TGTGCCAGCACCGGGACTAGCGGGATTCCCACAGATACGCAGTATTTT.

V usage is TRBV5-6 and J usage is TRBJ1-6; perhaps TRBD1 as D (5 bases). Germline lookup yields CDR1 SGHDT and CDR2 YYEEEE. This CDR3 is 18 amino acids long. V was cut by 0 bases and J by 6 bases, with 19 bases left in between. The CDR3 DNA reads TGTGCCAGCAGCTTGGCCGCGGGGGTATCTCCTTTTAATTCACCCCTCCACTTT. Amino acid sequence: CASSLAAGVSPFNSPLHF.

The chain uses TRBV5-6 and TRBJ1-5; 8 bases are a match to TRBD1. Germline lookup yields CDR1 SGHDT and CDR2 YYEEEE. The J segment lost 3 bases and the V segment lost 4 bases, leaving 12 bases of the junction unmatched. The CDR3 extends over 17 amino acids. The DNA of the CDR3 is TGTGCCAGCAGCCCAGGGACAGGAGGCCGTTTCAATCAGCCCCAGCATTTT. As protein: CASSPGTGGRFNQPQHF.

The chain couples TRBV5-3 to TRBJ1-5, with D perhaps matching TRBD1 (6 bases). TRBV5-3 is treated as an ORF (open reading frame) with a function not yet certain. The CDR3 has 15 amino acids. V dropped 0 bases and J dropped 2 bases, with 9 bases sitting between them. DNA of the CDR3: TGTGCCAGAAGCTTGGTTCGGACAGGCAATCAGCCCCAGCATTTT. Amino acids: CARSLVRTGNQPQHF.

The rearrangement links TRBV7-9 to TRBJ2-6, with D perhaps TRBD2 (6 bases). V lost 6 bases to trimming and J lost 3 bases, with 12 bases between them. CDR1 is SEHNR and CDR2 is FQNEAQ in the germline V gene (reference sequence). This CDR3 region has 15 residues. CDR3 in amino acids: CASSSKAGGANVLTF. CDR3 in DNA: TGTGCCAGCAGTTCCAAAGCGGGTGGGGCCAACGTCCTGACTTTC.

There are a few counts of this clone. In DNA, the CDR3 is TGTGCCAGCAGCCTTAAGTTGCCCCGGACAGGGGGCTCCTTATATAGCAATCAGCCCCAGCATTTT. It yields the protein CASSLKLPRTGGSLYSNQPQHF. This chain links TRBV14 with TRBJ1-5; 11 bases align to TRBD1. Losses at the gene ends were 4 bases for V and 0 bases for J; bases not matched to a gene: 20. This CDR3 region has 22 residues. Germline V gene data show CDR1 as SGHDN and CDR2 as FVKESK.

The chain links TRBV7-9 to TRBJ1-2; D is unclear. V was clipped by 2 bases and J by 4 bases, with 8 bases between them. CDR1 SEHNR and CDR2 FQNEAQ come from the germline V gene (reference sequence). CDR3 length: 13 residues. CDR3 amino acids: CASSLYSSYGYTF. Written as DNA, the CDR3 is TGTGCCAGCAGCTTATATTCTAGCTATGGCTACACCTTC. Full variable domain (rest looked up from reference TRBV7-9 and TRBJ1-2): DTGVSQNPRHKITKRGQNVTFRCDPISEHNRLYWYRQTLGQGPEFLTYFQNEAQLEKSRLLSDRFSAERPKGSFSTLEIQRTEQGDSAMYLCASSLYSSYGYTFGSGTRLTVV.

The V call is TRBV19, the J call TRBJ2-1, with D possibly matching TRBD2 (7 bases). Germline loops: CDR1 LNHDA, CDR2 SQIVND (reference sequence). V was cut by 6 bases and J by 6 bases, with 18 bases left in between. This CDR3 is built from 15 residues. The CDR3 here is CASRENGGLLNEQFF. Written as DNA, the CDR3 is TGTGCCAGTAGGGAAAACGGGGGGCTCCTCAATGAGCAGTTCTTC. Complete variable domain (other parts from reference TRBV19 and TRBJ2-1): DGGITQSPKYLFRKEGQNVTLSCEQNLNHDAMYWYRQDPGQGLRLIYYSQIVNDFQKGDIAEGYSVSREKKESFPLTVTSAQKNPTAFYLCASRENGGLLNEQFFGPGTRLTVL.

The chain recombines TRBV7-2 with TRBJ2-3; possible D gene TRBD2, 7 bases. Germline V gives CDR1 SGHTA, CDR2 FQGNSA. Between the trimmed V and J ends, which lost 5 bases and 4 bases, there was a span of 22 bases. This CDR3 has 17 residues. Written as DNA, the CDR3 is TGTGCCAGCAGCCCTCAAATGGCGGGGGCAGGGGCAGATACGCAGTATTTT. Encoded protein: CASSPQMAGAGADTQYF. Full variable domain (missing parts from reference TRBV7-2 and TRBJ2-3): GAGVSQSPSNKVTEKGKDVELRCDPISGHTALYWYRQSLGQGLEFLIYFQGNSAPDKSGLPSDRFSAERTGGSVSTLTIQRTQQEDSAVYLCASSPQMAGAGADTQYFGPGTRLTVL.

With regard to this clone: The junction departs from the called germline gene at one end, perhaps through a read error. The CDR3 spells CASSPQRGPPHF. The CDR3 bases are TGTGCCAGCAGTCCCCAGAGGGGTCCACCCCACTTC. The rearrangement links TRBV11-2 to TRBJ2-7; D is possibly TRBD1 or TRBD2 (5 bases each). CDR3 length: 12 amino acids. Germline CDR1 reads SGHAT; CDR2 reads FQNNGV.

The sample holds a few counts of this clone. The genes are TRBV7-9 and TRBJ1-5; 7 nucleotides line up with TRBD1. There are 14 residues in the CDR3. V lost 5 bases and J lost 1; bases outside the gene matches: 2. Germline loops: CDR1 SEHNR, CDR2 FQNEAQ (reference sequence). In DNA, the CDR3 is TGTGCCAGCAGCCGGGGACAGAGCAATCAGCCCCAGCATTTT. It is translated as CASSRGQSNQPQHF.

This clone showed up just once. The chain employs TRBV2 and TRBJ2-2; tentatively, D is TRBD2 (5 bases). Germline V CDR1 and CDR2: SNHLY, FYNNEI. CDR3 length equals 14 residues. V lost 3 bases and J 6 bases, leaving 11 bases between the germline ends. CDR3 residues: CASSDSLVAGELFF. The CDR3 nucleotides are TGTGCCAGCAGTGATTCACTAGTGGCCGGGGAGCTGTTTTTT.

The chain combines TRBV6-5 with TRBJ1-6; 7 bases line up with TRBD1. This CDR3 is 15 amino acids long. V shed 2 bases and J 8 bases; nucleotides not matched to a gene: 6. CDR1 and CDR2 from the germline V gene are MNHEY and SVGAGI. This CDR3 reads CASSYRGQEHSPLHF. The CDR3 bases are TGTGCCAGCAGTTACCGCGGACAGGAACATTCACCCCTCCACTTT.

The chain has TRBV19 and TRBJ1-2; no clear D. Deletions cut 1 base from V and 1 base from J, with 7 bases between. Germline V lookup: CDR1 LNHDA, CDR2 SQIVND (reference sequence). The length of the CDR3 is 14 residues. As DNA, the CDR3 is TGTGCCAGTAGTATAGGAGGCATTAACTATGGCTACACCTTC. It specifies CASSIGGINYGYTF.

The chain employs TRBV27 and TRBJ2-1, with D unresolved. There are 11 residues in the CDR3. V dropped 2 bases and J dropped 8 bases, with 4 bases sitting between them. Germline V gene sequence: CDR1 MNHEY, CDR2 SMNVEV (reference sequence). The CDR3 DNA sequence: TGTGCCAGCAGTTTAAGGGATGAGCAGTTCTTC. Translated, it gives CASSLRDEQFF.

CDR3 nucleotide sequence: TGTGCCAGCAGCCCGATGACAGGAGTCATTTTTACTAACTATGGCTACACCTTC. It codes for CASSPMTGVIFTNYGYTF. The chain has TRBV7-9 and TRBJ1-2; a weak D match, TRBD1 (6 bases). Germline lookup yields CDR1 SEHNR and CDR2 FQNEAQ (reference sequence). Trimming cost V 5 bases and J 0 bases, with 22 bases left between them. This CDR3 contains 18 residues.

The chain carries TRBV27 and TRBJ2-6; tentative D call: TRBD1 (7 bases). This CDR3 is 19 amino acids long. V lost 5 bases to trimming and J lost 0 bases, with 20 bases between them. Germline V CDR1 and CDR2: MNHEY, SMNVEV (reference sequence). CDR3 region: CASSARDSRHRSGANVLTF. For the CDR3, the DNA is TGTGCCAGCAGTGCGCGGGACAGCCGACATCGCTCTGGGGCCAACGTCCTGACTTTC.

The chain is built from TRBV15 and TRBJ2-1; D not certain. Germline V gene sequence: CDR1 LNHNV, CDR2 YYDKDF (reference sequence). This CDR3 has 13 residues. The ends were cut back, 0 bases at V and 7 bases at J, with 7 bases in the middle. CDR3 sequence reads: CATSRDRVNEQFF. CDR3 DNA sequence: TGTGCCACCAGCAGAGATAGAGTGAATGAGCAGTTCTTC.

The V gene is TRBV2, the J gene TRBJ1-5; D gene ambiguous. The CDR3 contains 15 residues. V was shortened by 6 bases and J by 2 bases, with 14 bases between the two germline ends. Germline V gene data show CDR1 as SNHLY and CDR2 as FYNNEI. The CDR3 DNA is TGTGCCAGCAGCGCCGACCTTGGAGGCAATCAGCCCCAGCATTTT. Protein product: CASSADLGGNQPQHF.

The J gene is TRBJ2-3, the V gene TRBV30, with D perhaps given as TRBD1 or TRBD2 (5 bases each). Per the germline V gene, CDR1 is GTSNPN and CDR2 is SVGIG (reference sequence). The germline V and J ends were trimmed by 7 bases and 4 bases, with 12 bases remaining between them. The length of the CDR3 is 12 residues. CDR3 loop: CASPGAADTQYF. DNA of the CDR3: TGTGCCTCACCCGGGGCGGCAGATACGCAGTATTTT.

This clone was picked up one time. V gene TRBV28 combines with J gene TRBJ1-5; 10 bases agree with TRBD1. The length of the CDR3 is 14 residues. Germline V gene data show CDR1 as MDHEN and CDR2 as SYDVKM. V lost 7 bases and J lost 3; bases outside the gene matches: 3. The CDR3: CASTGTGDNQPQHF. The CDR3 bases are TGTGCCAGCACTGGGACAGGGGACAATCAGCCCCAGCATTTT.